Listed below are T cell receptor beta chains from one sample, sequenced in a study of persistence of HIV-infected CD4 T cells. Their antigens remain unidentified. TCRdb keeps only in-frame clones here, not all; method: immunoSEQ multiplex PCR. This table holds about 64,000 clones, about 77% found once. The sequences come from CD4+ T cells sorted from PBMCs after roughly 17-hour stimulation, collected from a patient who received antiretroviral therapy. These receptors were taken from an adult man with HIV who was CMV-seropositive. Each CDR3 is given with its conserved first and last residue. D genes are given only for firm matches. Clone size is stated in some rows and not others, as once, few, many or a class when expanded.

clone_size,j_call,d_call,v_call,cdr3_nt,cdr3_aa
-,TRBJ1-3,-,TRBV2,TGTGCCAGCAGAGACGGGAGAGGCTCTGGAAACACCATATATTTT,CASRDGRGSGNTIYF
-,TRBJ2-4,-,TRBV7-8,TGTGCCAGCAGTTTTAACAGGGACATTCAGTACTTC,CASSFNRDIQYF
-,TRBJ1-2,-,TRBV6-5,TGTGCCAGCAACCTGGACCGACAGGACTATGGCTACACCTTC,CASNLDRQDYGYTF
-,TRBJ1-1,-,TRBV5-4,TGTGCCAGCAGCTTGGACCCGATGGAAAGGGAAGCTTTCTTT,CASSLDPMEREAFF
-,TRBJ2-7,-,TRBV28,TGTGCCAGCAGCCTAAACGGACGGTTATACGAGCAGTACTTC,CASSLNGRLYEQYF
-,TRBJ2-1,TRBD2,TRBV3-1/TRBV3-2,TGTGCCAGCCGAGGGTCAGCTAGCGGGGAGTCCTACAATGAGCAGTTCTTC,CASRGSASGESYNEQFF
-,TRBJ1-4,-,TRBV28,TGTGCCAGCAGTTCAACCTTACGACATGAAAAACTGTTTTTT,CASSSTLRHEKLFF
once,TRBJ1-5,-,TRBV5-5,TGTGCCAGCAGCTTGGCCTCGGGGGCTAATAGCAATCAGCCCCAGCATTTT,CASSLASGANSNQPQHF
-,TRBJ1-6,TRBD1,TRBV5-1,TGCGCCAGCAGCCACGGGTACGACAGGGCGGGGTCCTATAATTCACCCCTCCACTTT,CASSHGYDRAGSYNSPLHF
-,TRBJ1-2,-,TRBV7-8,TGTGCCAGCAGCTTGTCACCGGGAGCCTTCTATGGCTACACCTTC,CASSLSPGAFYGYTF
-,TRBJ2-3,-,TRBV4-1,TGCGCCAGCAGTAAAGGGGTGGACCTAATCTCTAGCACAGATACGCAGTATTTT,CASSKGVDLISSTDTQYF
-,TRBJ1-4,TRBD1,TRBV5-1,TGCGCCAGCAGCTTGGGCATCTCAGGGGGAAAGGGTGAAAAACTGTTTTTT,CASSLGISGGKGEKLFF
-,TRBJ2-3,TRBD1,TRBV28,TGTGCCAGCAGTTTATCAGGGACAGGGACGACAGATACGCAGTATTTT,CASSLSGTGTTDTQYF
-,TRBJ2-2,-,TRBV6-1,TGTGCCAGCAGTGAAGCGCAGCTGGCAGGGGGGACCGGGGAGCTGTTTTTT,CASSEAQLAGGTGELFF
-,TRBJ1-1,-,TRBV19,TGTGCCAGTAGTATAGCGGGGGGGGGCACTGAAGCTTTCTTT,CASSIAGGGTEAFF
few,TRBJ2-6,TRBD1,TRBV5-6,TGTGCCAGCAGATGGGGGCAGGGGGCCTCAGGGGCCAACGTCCTGACTTTC,CASRWGQGASGANVLTF
-,TRBJ1-1,-,TRBV11-3,TGTGCCAGCAGCTTAAGGTTGGACACTGAAGCTTTCTTT,CASSLRLDTEAFF
-,TRBJ1-6,-,TRBV5-1,TGCGCCAGCAGCTTGGATGGCGTTGTAAGGGGATCACCCCTCCACTTT,CASSLDGVVRGSPLHF
-,TRBJ2-7,TRBD2,TRBV28,TGTGCCAGCAGTTTATGGGTGAGCGGGGGGGACCACGAGCAGTACTTC,CASSLWVSGGDHEQYF
-,TRBJ1-6,-,TRBV3-1/TRBV3-2,TGTGCCAGCAGCCCCCTAGGAACAGGAAATTCACCCCTCCACTTT,CASSPLGTGNSPLHF
-,TRBJ2-1,TRBD2,TRBV27,TGTGCCAGCAGTTTATCCCAGCCTAGGGGACTAGCGGGGGAAGCCTACAATGAGCAGTTCTTC,CASSLSQPRGLAGEAYNEQFF
-,TRBJ1-3,-,TRBV9,TGTGCCAGCAGCCCGCGGACAGTGGGACGGGGAAACACCATATATTTT,CASSPRTVGRGNTIYF
-,TRBJ1-2,TRBD1,TRBV5-3,TGTGCCAGAAGCTCTCCAGGGGGTGGCTACACCTTC,CARSSPGGGYTF
-,TRBJ1-5,-,TRBV18,TGTGCCAGCTCACCTGACCGATATAGCAATCAGCCCCAGCATTTT,CASSPDRYSNQPQHF